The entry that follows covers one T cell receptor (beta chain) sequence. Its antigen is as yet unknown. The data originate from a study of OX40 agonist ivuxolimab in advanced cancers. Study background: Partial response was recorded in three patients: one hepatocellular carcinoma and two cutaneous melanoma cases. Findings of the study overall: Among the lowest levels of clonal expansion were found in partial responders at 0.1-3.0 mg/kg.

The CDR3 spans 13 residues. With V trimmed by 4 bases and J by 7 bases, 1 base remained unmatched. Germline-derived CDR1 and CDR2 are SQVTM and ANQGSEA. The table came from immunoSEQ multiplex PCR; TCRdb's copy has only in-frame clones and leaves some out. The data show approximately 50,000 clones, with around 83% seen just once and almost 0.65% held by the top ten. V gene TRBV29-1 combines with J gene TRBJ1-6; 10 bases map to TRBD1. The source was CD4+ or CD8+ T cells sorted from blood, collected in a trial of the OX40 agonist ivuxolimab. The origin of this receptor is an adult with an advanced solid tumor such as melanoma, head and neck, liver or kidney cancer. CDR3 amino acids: CSVGTGGNSPLHF. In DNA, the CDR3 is TGCAGCGTTGGGACAGGGGGAAATTCACCCCTCCACTTT.